These T cell receptor beta chains were read from a single sample in a study of response to subunit inactivated influenza vaccine. TCRdb ran MiXCR on the RT-PCR reads and lists one entry per CDR3 protein. The sample comprises some 640,000 distinct CDR3 sequences, about 15% of which are singletons, and around 6.5% rests with the top ten. The specimen comprised PBMCs from blood, sampled approximately 15 days before vaccination. These receptors all come from a man aged 50-59 years who received an inactivated influenza vaccine. Each CDR3 is given with its conserved first and last residue. Fields, in order: V gene, clone size, D gene, J gene, CDR3 protein, CDR3 DNA. D genes are given only for firm matches. Only some rows state a clone size, as once, few, many or a class for expanded clones.

V gene: TRBV5-1; clone size: few; D gene: NA; J gene: TRBJ2-7; CDR3 protein: CASSPTGTGLNRDYEQYF; CDR3 DNA: TGCGCCAGCAGCCCAACCGGGACGGGGTTGAATAGGGATTACGAGCAGTACTTC
V gene: TRBV2; clone size: many; D gene: TRBD2; J gene: TRBJ2-2; CDR3 protein: CASSETSGRTGELFF; CDR3 DNA: TGTGCCAGCAGTGAGACTAGCGGGAGGACCGGGGAGCTGTTTTTT
V gene: TRBV10-3; clone size: NA; D gene: NA; J gene: TRBJ1-2; CDR3 protein: CAITLGGGYGYTF; CDR3 DNA: TGTGCCATCACCCTCGGGGGGGGGTATGGCTACACCTTC
V gene: TRBV7-2; clone size: many; D gene: NA; J gene: TRBJ2-3; CDR3 protein: CASSLQGSTDTQYF; CDR3 DNA: TGTGCCAGCAGCTTACAGGGATCCACAGATACGCAGTATTTT
V gene: TRBV12-3/TRBV12-4; clone size: NA; D gene: TRBD2; J gene: TRBJ2-3; CDR3 protein: CASRPGEGFTDTQYF; CDR3 DNA: TGTGCCAGCAGACCTGGGGAGGGATTCACAGATACGCAGTATTTT
V gene: TRBV20-1; clone size: NA; D gene: NA; J gene: TRBJ2-2; CDR3 protein: CSGRSGNTGELFF; CDR3 DNA: TGCAGTGGACGGAGCGGGAACACCGGGGAGCTGTTTTTT
V gene: TRBV4-2; clone size: NA; D gene: NA; J gene: TRBJ2-7; CDR3 protein: CASSQRQQGYEQYF; CDR3 DNA: TGTGCCAGCAGCCAACGGCAACAGGGCTACGAGCAGTACTTC
V gene: TRBV20-1; clone size: NA; D gene: NA; J gene: TRBJ2-3; CDR3 protein: CSALPTDTQYF; CDR3 DNA: TGCAGTGCCCTTCCTACAGATACGCAGTATTTT
V gene: TRBV10-3; clone size: many; D gene: TRBD2; J gene: TRBJ2-5; CDR3 protein: CAISGLAGGQETQYF; CDR3 DNA: TGTGCCATCAGTGGACTAGCGGGAGGACAAGAGACCCAGTACTTC
V gene: TRBV5-1; clone size: few; D gene: NA; J gene: TRBJ2-6; CDR3 protein: CASTQDSGANVLTF; CDR3 DNA: TGCGCCAGCACCCAGGATTCGGGGGCCAACGTCCTGACTTTC
V gene: TRBV12-3/TRBV12-4; clone size: NA; D gene: NA; J gene: TRBJ1-1; CDR3 protein: CASTGNSLNTEAFF; CDR3 DNA: TGTGCCAGCACCGGTAACAGTCTAAACACTGAAGCTTTCTTT
V gene: TRBV3-1; clone size: NA; D gene: NA; J gene: TRBJ2-1; CDR3 protein: CASSQGVGSNEQFF; CDR3 DNA: TGTGCCAGCAGCCAAGGAGTTGGGAGCAATGAGCAGTTCTTC
V gene: TRBV7-9; clone size: few; D gene: NA; J gene: TRBJ2-5; CDR3 protein: CASSPGTASLETQYF; CDR3 DNA: TGTGCCAGCAGCCCCGGGACCGCAAGTCTAGAGACCCAGTACTTC
V gene: TRBV12-3/TRBV12-4; clone size: NA; D gene: NA; J gene: TRBJ2-7; CDR3 protein: CASSFNLRTAGEQYF; CDR3 DNA: TGTGCCAGCAGTTTTAATTTGAGGACGGCGGGGGAGCAGTACTTC
V gene: TRBV12-3/TRBV12-4; clone size: NA; D gene: NA; J gene: TRBJ2-7; CDR3 protein: CASSLAGRPYEQYF; CDR3 DNA: TGTGCCAGCAGTTTAGCGGGCAGACCTTACGAGCAGTACTTC
V gene: TRBV29-1; clone size: many; D gene: NA; J gene: TRBJ2-7; CDR3 protein: CSVEDRRTASSYEQYF; CDR3 DNA: TGCAGCGTTGAAGATCGAAGGACAGCAAGCTCCTACGAGCAGTACTTC
V gene: TRBV2; clone size: NA; D gene: TRBD1; J gene: TRBJ1-4; CDR3 protein: CASGTGPLTSTNEKLFF; CDR3 DNA: TGTGCCAGCGGGACAGGCCCTCTCACCTCAACTAATGAAAAACTGTTTTTT
V gene: TRBV2; clone size: NA; D gene: TRBD2; J gene: TRBJ2-1; CDR3 protein: CASSERGTRSSYNEQFF; CDR3 DNA: TGTGCCAGCAGTGAAAGGGGGACTAGATCCTCCTACAATGAGCAGTTCTTC
V gene: TRBV3-1; clone size: many; D gene: NA; J gene: TRBJ1-4; CDR3 protein: CASSHRSEKLFF; CDR3 DNA: TGTGCCAGCAGCCACCGGAGCGAAAAACTGTTTTTT
V gene: TRBV6-2/TRBV6-3; clone size: few; D gene: NA; J gene: TRBJ1-1; CDR3 protein: CASTTFSRGDTEAFF; CDR3 DNA: TGTGCCAGCACAACCTTCAGCAGGGGTGACACTGAAGCTTTCTTT
V gene: TRBV12-3/TRBV12-4; clone size: once; D gene: TRBD1; J gene: TRBJ1-6; CDR3 protein: CASRQGARSPLHF; CDR3 DNA: TGTGCCAGCAGACAGGGGGCGCGCTCACCCCTCCACTTT
V gene: TRBV27; clone size: NA; D gene: TRBD2; J gene: TRBJ2-7; CDR3 protein: CASSSLAGFEEQYF; CDR3 DNA: TGTGCCAGCAGTTCACTAGCGGGGTTTGAAGAGCAGTACTTC